The 23 T cell receptor beta chains reported below all come from one sample, sequenced in a study of blood T cells in healthy people across ages. Combining a sample-barcoded 5' primer with a J-beta primer mix, a second PCR ran for 7 to 11 cycles. TCRdb re-called the 5' RACE reads with MiXCR, one entry per CDR3 protein. The sample holds more than 800,000 distinct CDR3 sequences, about 30% seen once. The specimen was blood. These receptors were collected from a woman aged 80 or older in good health.

This clonotype came up a few times. Just one base apart from a much larger clone, this may be a read error. This sequence joins TRBV5-1 and TRBJ2-7; TRBD1 matches at 11 bases. Germline loops: CDR1 SGHRS, CDR2 YFSETQ. This CDR3 has 16 amino acids. V dropped 4 bases and J dropped 7; count of bases not matched to a gene: 13. Here the CDR3 reads CASSPGTGGTYNEQYF. The CDR3 DNA reads as TGCGCCAGCAGCCCCGGGACAGGGGGAACCTACAATGAGCAGTACTTC.

Regarding this clonotype: With a much larger clone just one base away, this may be a read error. The chain is built from TRBV15 and TRBJ2-1, with a weak D call TRBD2 (5 bases). The J call may be in error: the DNA end matches TRBJ2-7 better. Germline CDR1 reads LNHNV; CDR2 reads YYDKDF (reference sequence). This CDR3 contains 14 residues. The CDR3 region is CATSRSSGYNEQYF. The CDR3 DNA is TGTGCCACCAGCAGAAGTTCGGGGTACAATGAGCAGTACTTC.

The chain carries TRBV7-9 and TRBJ2-7, with TRBD2 identical over 12 bases. This CDR3 spans 17 amino acids. Per germline, CDR1 SEHNR and CDR2 FQNEAQ (reference sequence). Trimming at V came to 6 bases and at J to 1 base, leaving 10 bases not matched to a gene. CDR3 bases: TGTGCCAGCAGTCGAAGAATCGGGACTAGCGGGTCCTACGAGCAGTACTTC. This codes for CASSRRIGTSGSYEQYF.

In this sample, this clonotype turned up many times. The genes are TRBV5-1 and TRBJ2-3; D gene ambiguous. V was shortened by 5 bases and J by 1 base, with 17 bases between the two germline ends. Germline CDR1 and CDR2: SGHRS and YFSETQ. This CDR3 has 16 residues. The DNA for the CDR3 is TGCGCCAGCAGACCCAACCCTCAAGGTGGCACAGATACGCAGTATTTT. Its protein product is CASRPNPQGGTDTQYF.

This clonotype has just a few counts. At one boundary the junction diverges from the germline segment, which might be a read error. The chain combines TRBV15 with TRBJ2-3, with TRBD2 matching over 7 bases. This CDR3 comprises 17 residues. Per the germline V gene, CDR1 is LNHNV and CDR2 is YYDKDF (reference sequence). This CDR3 reads CATSRDLKSGGPDTLYF. In DNA form, the CDR3 reads TGTGCCACCAGCAGAGATTTGAAGTCGGGGGGTCCAGATACGCTGTATTTT. The variable domain in full, with the rest retrieved from reference TRBV15 and TRBJ2-3, is DAMVIQNPRYQVTQFGKPVTLSCSQTLNHNVMYWYQQKSSQAPKLLFHYYDKDFNNEADTPDNFQSRRPNTSFCFLDIRSPGLGDTAMYLCATSRDLKSGGPDTLYFGPGTRLTVL.

The gene calls are TRBV12-3 or TRBV12-4 and TRBJ2-7; tentative D call: TRBD2 (5 bases). Gene TRBJ2-5 matches the end of the DNA better, so the J call may be wrong. The CDR3 extends over 15 amino acids. DNA for the CDR3: TGTGCCAGCAGTTCATCCATCGGGGTGGAAGAGACCCAGTACTTC. It yields the protein CASSSSIGVEETQYF.

This clonotype has just one count. The chain joins TRBV6-2 or TRBV6-3 to TRBJ2-2, with a weak D call TRBD1 (6 bases). Germline lookup yields CDR1 MNHEY and CDR2 SVGEGT. V lost 7 bases and J 1 base, leaving 13 bases between the germline ends. The CDR3 length is 15 residues. The CDR3 sequence: CASNQQGGNTGELFF. The CDR3 bases are TGTGCCAGCAATCAACAGGGCGGGAACACCGGGGAGCTGTTTTTT.

V is TRBV3-1 and J is TRBJ1-6; D gene unclear. This CDR3 has 16 residues. CDR1 is LGHDT, CDR2 YNNKEL, per germline (reference sequence). The ends were cut back, 1 base at V and 8 bases at J, with 15 bases in the middle. The CDR3 DNA reads TGTGCCAGCAGCCAAGTCCTCAAGAAGCCCGATTCACCCCTCCACTTT. It yields the protein CASSQVLKKPDSPLHF.

The chain employs TRBV3-1 and TRBJ2-3, with TRBD2 identical over 7 bases. The CDR3 length is 15 residues. Losses at the gene ends were 4 bases for V and 4 bases for J; bases not matched to a gene: 8. CDR1 LGHDT and CDR2 YNNKEL come from the germline V gene (reference sequence). The CDR3 loop is CASSRVGGLADTQYF. The CDR3 DNA reads as TGTGCCAGCAGCCGCGTCGGGGGGTTGGCAGATACGCAGTATTTT.

A few counts support this clonotype. The CDR3 nucleotides are TGTGCCAGCAGTACTCCCGGACAGGGGAACACTGAAGCTTTCTTT. Translated: CASSTPGQGNTEAFF. The rearrangement joins TRBV6-2 or TRBV6-3 to TRBJ1-1, with 8 bases that match TRBD1. The CDR3 is made up of 15 amino acids. J lost 1 base, V lost 5 bases, and 6 bases had no gene match. Germline V gene sequence: CDR1 MNHEY, CDR2 SVGEGT.

This clonotype was observed many times. The chain is built from TRBV4-3 and TRBJ2-6, with D possibly being TRBD1 or TRBD2 (6 bases each). With 0 bases removed from V and 0 bases from J, the gap between germline ends came to 18 bases. Germline CDR1 reads LGHNA; CDR2 reads YSLEER. The CDR3 runs 20 residues. CDR3 nucleotide sequence: TGCGCCAGCAGCCAAGATCTAGGGGGGCACCACGTCTCTGGGGCCAACGTCCTGACTTTC. Protein product: CASSQDLGGHHVSGANVLTF.

Ten or more counts support this clonotype. V gene TRBV6-4 combines with J gene TRBJ2-5, with D tentatively TRBD1 (6 bases). The CDR3 loop spans 16 amino acids. V was clipped by 0 bases and J by 9 bases, with 20 bases between them. The germline V gene has CDR1 MRHNA and CDR2 SNTAGT. The CDR3 here is CASSDSKVTGKGSQYF. CDR3 nucleotides: TGTGCCAGCAGTGACTCGAAGGTGACAGGCAAAGGGTCCCAGTACTTC.

This clonotype was recorded at least ten times. The chain carries TRBV3-1 and TRBJ2-5, with 8 positions matching TRBD2. Trimming cost V 0 bases and J 5 bases; bases outside gene matches: 8. CDR3 length: 16 amino acids. CDR1 and CDR2 from the germline V gene are LGHDT and YNNKEL (reference sequence). CDR3 nucleotides: TGTGCCAGCAGCCAAGATGGACGGGGGGGCGGGGAGACCCAGTACTTC. Protein: CASSQDGRGGGETQYF.

Notes on this clonotype: A much bigger clone sits one base away, suggesting this may be a read error. The J gene is TRBJ2-1, the V gene TRBV7-7; either TRBD1 or TRBD2 may supply D (5 bases each). The ends were cut back, 1 base at V and 9 bases at J, with 16 bases in the middle. Germline V gene data show CDR1 as SSHAT and CDR2 as FNYEAQ (reference sequence). CDR3 length: 15 residues. The CDR3 DNA follows: TGTGCCAGCAGCTTAGACTGGGGAAGAGGGACTGAGCAGTTCTTC. This codes for CASSLDWGRGTEQFF. The whole variable domain, remainder taken from reference TRBV7-7 and TRBJ2-1, is GAGVSQSPRYKVTKRGQDVTLRCDPISSHATLYWYQQALGQGPEFLTYFNYEAQPDKSGLPSDRFSAERPEGSISTLTIQRTEQRDSAMYRCASSLDWGRGTEQFFGPGTRLTVL.

This clonotype was seen ten or more times. V gene TRBV12-3 or TRBV12-4 combines with J gene TRBJ2-3; D uncertain. The V gene lost 1 base and the J gene lost 2 bases, with 7 bases spanning the gap. CDR3 length: 14 residues. This CDR3 is CASSLEGFTDTQYF. Here the CDR3 DNA reads TGTGCCAGCAGTTTAGAGGGTTTCACAGATACGCAGTATTTT.

This clonotype was picked up many times. The genes are TRBV20-1 and TRBJ1-4; D is possibly TRBD1 (5 bases). Germline V lookup: CDR1 DFQATT, CDR2 SNEGSKA (reference sequence). The CDR3 is 13 amino acids. With 0 bases removed from V and 6 bases from J, the gap between germline ends came to 8 bases. CDR3: CSARDNRHEKLFF. CDR3 in DNA: TGCAGTGCTAGAGATAACAGGCATGAAAAACTGTTTTTT.

This clonotype has just a few counts. The gene calls are TRBV11-2 and TRBJ2-1; tentatively, D is TRBD2 (6 bases). Gene TRBJ2-7 matches the end of the DNA better, so the J call may be wrong. The CDR3 sequence is 17 residues long. Germline-derived CDR1 and CDR2 are SGHAT and FQNNGV. In DNA, the CDR3 is TGTGCCAGCAGCCCACTAGTGGGGGGTCAAACGTACAATGAGCAGTACTTC. This sequence encodes CASSPLVGGQTYNEQYF.

As to this clonotype: A much more abundant neighbour one base away suggests this may be a read error. The CDR3 reads CSARGVSVVEFF. The CDR3 bases are TGCAGTGCTAGAGGTGTATCGGTGGTGGAGTTCTTC. The V call is TRBV20-1, the J call TRBJ2-1; D call uncertain. CDR1 and CDR2 from the germline V gene are DFQATT and SNEGSKA (reference sequence). This CDR3 has 12 amino acids. V was cut by 1 base and J by 14 bases, with 15 bases left in between.

The V and J genes are TRBV7-2 and TRBJ2-6; 11 bases align to TRBD2. CDR1 and CDR2 (germline): SGHTA, FQGNSA. There are 19 residues in the CDR3. J gave up 2 bases and V 2 bases, and 8 bases lay outside the gene matches. CDR3 nucleotide sequence: TGTGCCAGCAGCTTACCTTCGGGACTAGCGGTTCCTGGGGCCAACGTCCTGACTTTC. This encodes CASSLPSGLAVPGANVLTF.

This clonotype was counted many times. V and J are TRBV14 and TRBJ2-3; a possible D gene is TRBD2 (5 bases). V lost 0 bases, J lost 0 bases, and 16 bases lay in between. CDR3 size: 18 residues. Germline CDR1 reads SGHDN; CDR2 reads FVKESK. In DNA, the CDR3 is TGTGCCAGCAGCCAAGACGAGGGAAGGAAATTTAGCACAGATACGCAGTATTTT. This codes for CASSQDEGRKFSTDTQYF.

This clonotype was recorded many times. The chain is built from TRBV12-3 or TRBV12-4 and TRBJ2-1; 9 nucleotides match TRBD1. This CDR3 comprises 15 residues. Trimming took 3 bases from V and 7 from J; bases not matched to a gene: 7. The DNA of the CDR3 is TGTGCCAGCAGTTTTCGGACAGGGGCAGAAAATGAGCAGTTCTTC. Translated: CASSFRTGAENEQFF.

Regarding this clonotype: A clone one base away is much larger, so this may be a read error. The chain joins TRBV18 to TRBJ1-4; D may be TRBD1 (6 bases). The CDR3 consists of 16 residues. Germline V gene data show CDR1 as KGHSH and CDR2 as LQKENI. This chain's CDR3 is CASPPPNDRTNEKLFF. Here the CDR3 DNA reads TGTGCCAGCCCACCACCGAATGACAGGACTAATGAAAAACTGTTTTTT. Complete variable domain (other parts from reference TRBV18 and TRBJ1-4): NAGVMQNPRHLVRRRGQEARLRCSPMKGHSHVYWYRQLPEEGLKFMVYLQKENIIDESGMPKERFSAEFPKEGPSILRIQQVVRGDSAAYFCASPPPNDRTNEKLFFGSGTQLSVL.

The J gene is TRBJ2-3, the V gene TRBV3-1, with 8 bases that match TRBD1. The CDR3 has 14 amino acids. Trimming removed 1 base from V and 5 bases from J; junction bases left unmatched: 2. In germline, CDR1 is LGHDT, CDR2 YNNKEL (reference sequence). CDR3: CASSQGTGIDTQYF. The CDR3 nucleotides read TGTGCCAGCAGCCAAGGGACAGGGATAGATACGCAGTATTTT.